Presented here are 23 T cell receptor beta chains from one specimen sequenced in a study of blood T cell repertoires in COVID-19. Measured with immunoSEQ multiplex PCR; TCRdb has only the in-frame clones, and not every one. The table lists about 300,000 clones, 85% of them singletons. The sequenced material came from PBMCs or T cells enriched from blood (not recorded which). All receptors derive from a woman aged 25 to 39 who had been exposed to COVID-19.

As concerns this clone: In this CDR3 the conserved last residue, phenylalanine or tryptophan, is missing, so a read error is likely. The DNA is left out, because the CDR3 cannot be placed on it with certainty; the CDR3 is given as TCRdb lists it. The chain joins TRBV28 to TRBJ2-4; the table's D call TRBD1 went unverified against the DNA. Inclusive of both ends, the CDR3 amounts to 12 amino acids. The V gene's germline CDR1 is MDHEN and CDR2 SYDVKM. The CDR3 here is CASSSPGHPAWI.

The rearrangement links TRBV1 to TRBJ2-5; TRBD2, as called in the table, went unchecked against the DNA. TRBV1 is a documented pseudogene. This CDR3 is built from 16 residues. The CDR3 reads CTNKIRTSGRGETQYF. As DNA, the CDR3 is TGCACCAACAAAATTAGGACTAGCGGGAGGGGAGAGACCCAGTACTTC.

This chain connects TRBV27 to TRBJ2-2, with a weak D call TRBD1 (5 bases). This CDR3 has 15 amino acids. Germline assignment: CDR1 MNHEY and CDR2 SMNVEV (reference sequence). Trimming removed 2 bases from V and 0 bases from J, with 7 bases in between. CDR3 sequence reads: CASSLSRANTGELFF. CDR3 DNA sequence: TGTGCCAGCAGTTTAAGCAGGGCGAACACCGGGGAGCTGTTTTTT.

Comment on this clone: One end of the junction varies from germline; a read error may be responsible. The chain links TRBV19 to TRBJ2-5, with TRBD2 matching over 9 bases. The germline V gene encodes CDR1 LNHDA and CDR2 SQIVND (reference sequence). CDR3 length equals 13 residues. The CDR3 loop is CASRIAGEETQYF. The CDR3 region has the DNA TGTGCCAGTAGGATAGCGGGAGAAGAGACCCAGTACTTC.

V usage is TRBV12-5 and J usage is TRBJ2-4; D unclear. The length of the CDR3 is 14 residues. CDR1 is LGHNT, CDR2 FRNRAP, per germline. The V end was cut by 0 bases, the J end by 9 bases, with 12 bases between. The CDR3 nucleotides are TGTGCTAGTGGTTTGGTATTAGCTTTCGGCATTCAGTACTTC. It encodes CASGLVLAFGIQYF. The full variable domain, its missing parts supplied by reference TRBV12-5 and TRBJ2-4, is DARVTQTPRHKVTEMGQEVTMRCQPILGHNTVFWYRQTMMQGLELLAYFRNRAPLDDSGMPKDRFSAEMPDATLATLKIQPSEPRDSAVYFCASGLVLAFGIQYFGAGTRLSVL.

V usage is TRBV15 and J usage is TRBJ1-4; D unclear. CDR3 size: 14 residues. The V gene's germline CDR1 is LNHNV and CDR2 YYDKDF (reference sequence). The germline V and J ends were trimmed by 6 bases and 7 bases, with 15 bases remaining between them. The CDR3 is CATSWRTRGEKLFF. The DNA for the CDR3 is TGTGCCACCAGTTGGAGGACCCGGGGTGAAAAACTGTTTTTT.

This chain links TRBV12-3 or TRBV12-4 with TRBJ1-2, with 7 bases lining up with TRBD1. With 1 base clipped from V and 4 bases from J, the junction kept 0 bases outside the gene matches. This CDR3 has 13 residues. This CDR3 reads CASSLGTGYGYTF. The CDR3 bases are TGTGCCAGCAGTTTAGGGACAGGCTATGGCTACACCTTC.

The chain is built from TRBV12-3 or TRBV12-4 and TRBJ1-6; perhaps TRBD1 as D (5 bases). The CDR3 consists of 13 residues. The V and J ends lost 6 bases and 10 bases respectively, with 13 bases between them. The CDR3 loop reads CASRFDRTSPLHF. The CDR3 bases are TGTGCCAGCAGGTTTGACAGAACCTCACCCCTCCACTTT.

In its sample, this clone ranks as medium-sized (0.01 to 0.1%). The chain is built from TRBV3-1 (or the pseudogene TRBV3-2) and TRBJ1-3; D ambiguous. The ends were cut back, 8 bases at V and 4 bases at J, with 12 bases in the middle. The CDR3 has 13 residues. Germline V CDR1 and CDR2: LGHDT, YNNKEL (reference sequence). CDR3 loop: CASEVEGGNTIYF. CDR3 coding DNA: TGTGCCAGCGAAGTGGAGGGAGGAAACACCATATATTTT.

The genes are TRBV5-6 and TRBJ2-2; D gene unclear. CDR1 and CDR2 (germline): SGHDT, YYEEEE. V lost 2 bases, J lost 0 bases, and 5 bases lay in between. The CDR3 loop spans 14 amino acids. CDR3 nucleotides: TGTGCCAGCAGCTTCAGGTCGAACACCGGGGAGCTGTTTTTT. Protein product: CASSFRSNTGELFF.

This rearrangement joins TRBV7-3 to TRBJ1-1, with D tentatively TRBD1 (5 bases). Germline lookup yields CDR1 SGHTA and CDR2 FQGTGA. The V gene lost 2 bases and the J gene lost 1 base, with 14 bases spanning the gap. The length of the CDR3 is 16 residues. Here the CDR3 reads CASSLFGGRRNTEAFF. CDR3 DNA: TGTGCCAGCAGCTTATTCGGGGGGAGAAGGAACACTGAAGCTTTCTTT.

The rearrangement uses TRBV6-5 and TRBJ2-1; the D is unclear. Trimming pared 4 bases from V and 7 bases from J, leaving 8 bases between. Germline assignment: CDR1 MNHEY and CDR2 SVGAGI. The CDR3 is made up of 12 amino acids. CDR3 residues: CASSSYVNEQFF. The CDR3 DNA sequence: TGTGCCAGCAGTTCCTATGTGAATGAGCAGTTCTTC.

This chain links TRBV27 with TRBJ2-1; a possible D gene is TRBD1 (5 bases). The CDR3 contains 12 residues. Germline V gene sequence: CDR1 MNHEY, CDR2 SMNVEV (reference sequence). Trimming removed 7 bases from V and 1 base from J, with 5 bases in between. The chain's CDR3 is CASKGSYNEQFF. DNA of the CDR3: TGTGCCAGCAAGGGGTCCTACAATGAGCAGTTCTTC.

The chain recombines TRBV4-3 with TRBJ2-7; unclear D gene. The V and J ends lost 1 base and 2 bases respectively, with 6 bases between them. This CDR3 is 13 amino acids long. Germline assignment: CDR1 LGHNA and CDR2 YSLEER. CDR3 loop: CASSQGRAYEQYF. In nucleotides, the CDR3 is TGCGCCAGCAGCCAAGGGAGAGCCTACGAGCAGTACTTC.

This chain uses TRBV19 with TRBJ1-2; 9 positions match TRBD1. CDR3 length equals 16 residues. V lost 5 bases, J lost 4 bases, and 11 bases stayed unmatched. Per germline, CDR1 LNHDA and CDR2 SQIVND (reference sequence). CDR3 DNA: TGTGCCAGTAGTCCCGGGACAGGGCGGTCGGGCTATGGCTACACCTTC. It is translated as CASSPGTGRSGYGYTF.

V usage is TRBV15 and J usage is TRBJ1-5; D might be TRBD1 (6 bases). CDR3 length: 14 amino acids. CDR1 LNHNV and CDR2 YYDKDF come from the germline V gene (reference sequence). Trimming shortened V by 2 bases and J by 3 bases, and 8 bases separated the two germline ends. The CDR3 DNA sequence: TGTGCCACCAGCAGATCAGGGGTCAATCAGCCCCAGCATTTT. As protein: CATSRSGVNQPQHF.

The V gene is TRBV6-5, the J gene TRBJ2-7, with D tentatively TRBD2 (5 bases). The CDR3 is 13 amino acids. The V end was cut by 4 bases, the J end by 5 bases, with 12 bases between. CDR1 is MNHEY, CDR2 SVGAGI, per germline. The CDR3 region is CASSSSLKDEQYF. DNA of the CDR3: TGTGCCAGCAGTTCTAGCCTCAAGGACGAGCAGTACTTC.

This clone was seen only a few times. Other DNA sequences in the sample encode the same CDR3. The chain joins TRBV9 to TRBJ1-1; D uncertain. Per the germline V gene, CDR1 is SGDLS and CDR2 is YYNGEE. The CDR3 runs 14 residues. The V and J ends lost 4 bases and 1 base respectively, with 11 bases between them. The CDR3 DNA sequence: TGTGCCAGCAGCCCGAGACGACAGAACACTGAAGCTTTCTTT. Translation gives CASSPRRQNTEAFF.

The chain uses TRBV19 and TRBJ2-2; perhaps TRBD1 as D (7 bases). Germline V gene lookup returns CDR1 LNHDA and CDR2 SQIVND (reference sequence). The CDR3 contains 16 residues. Trimming took 9 bases from V and 5 from J, leaving 22 bases between them. The CDR3 region is CASRPRGRGDTGELFF. The CDR3 DNA is TGTGCCAGCCGCCCCCGGGGCAGGGGGGATACCGGGGAGCTGTTTTTT.

The chain combines TRBV19 with TRBJ1-2; TRBD1 matches at 9 bases. CDR1 and CDR2 from the germline V gene are LNHDA and SQIVND (reference sequence). The J segment lost 6 bases and the V segment lost 9 bases, leaving 5 bases of the junction unmatched. The CDR3 loop spans 12 amino acids. CDR3: CARKQGADGYTF. The CDR3 DNA reads TGTGCCAGAAAACAGGGGGCGGATGGCTACACCTTC.

This chain uses TRBV7-9 with TRBJ2-1; the match to TRBD1 covers 9 bases. Germline CDR1 reads SEHNR; CDR2 reads FQNEAQ (reference sequence). The length of the CDR3 is 15 residues. V was clipped by 5 bases and J by 4 bases; unmatched bases: 6. The CDR3 loop is CASSLGDRDYNEQFF. Written as DNA, the CDR3 is TGTGCCAGCAGCCTAGGGGACAGGGATTACAATGAGCAGTTCTTC.

This CDR3 reads CASSDRDRLNTEAFF. As DNA, the CDR3 is TGTGCCAGCAGTGACCGGGACAGACTGAACACTGAAGCTTTCTTT. This rearrangement joins TRBV6-2 or TRBV6-3 to TRBJ1-1; 7 bases align to TRBD1. CDR3 size: 15 residues. Germline CDR1 MNHEY, CDR2 SVGEGT. Trimming cost V 5 bases and J 0 bases; bases outside gene matches: 6.

J is TRBJ2-3 and V is TRBV28; 8 bases match TRBD1. The CDR3 sequence is 15 residues long. Germline V gene lookup returns CDR1 MDHEN and CDR2 SYDVKM. V was pared by 5 bases and J by 2 bases, with 6 bases of the junction left unmatched. The CDR3 coding sequence is TGTGCCAGCAGTCTGGGGACAGGCCCCACAGATACGCAGTATTTT. This gives the protein CASSLGTGPTDTQYF.